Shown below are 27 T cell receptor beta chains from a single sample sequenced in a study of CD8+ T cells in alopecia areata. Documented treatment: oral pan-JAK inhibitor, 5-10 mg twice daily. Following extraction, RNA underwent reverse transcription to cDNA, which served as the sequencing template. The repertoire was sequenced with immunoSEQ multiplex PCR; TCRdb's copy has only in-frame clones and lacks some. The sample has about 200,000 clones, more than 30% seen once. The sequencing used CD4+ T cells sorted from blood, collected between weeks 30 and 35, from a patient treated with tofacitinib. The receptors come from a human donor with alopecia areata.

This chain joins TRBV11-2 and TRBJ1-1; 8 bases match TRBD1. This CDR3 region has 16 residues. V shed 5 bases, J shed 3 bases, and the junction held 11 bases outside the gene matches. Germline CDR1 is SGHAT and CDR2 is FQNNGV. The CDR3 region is CASSPRQGRRDTEAFF. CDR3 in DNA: TGTGCCAGCAGCCCACGACAGGGGCGCAGGGACACTGAAGCTTTCTTT.

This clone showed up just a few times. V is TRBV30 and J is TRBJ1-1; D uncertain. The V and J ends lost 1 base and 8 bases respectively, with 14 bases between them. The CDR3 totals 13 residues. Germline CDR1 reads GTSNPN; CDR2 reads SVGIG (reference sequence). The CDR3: CAWSAPSPGEAFF. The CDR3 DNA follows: TGTGCCTGGAGTGCCCCTTCACCCGGCGAAGCTTTCTTT.

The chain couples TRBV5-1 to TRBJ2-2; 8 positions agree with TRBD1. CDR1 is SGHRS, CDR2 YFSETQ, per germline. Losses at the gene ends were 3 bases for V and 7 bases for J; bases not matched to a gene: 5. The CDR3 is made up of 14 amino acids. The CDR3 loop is CASSSKTGDGELFF. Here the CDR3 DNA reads TGCGCCAGCAGCTCAAAGACAGGGGACGGGGAGCTGTTTTTT.

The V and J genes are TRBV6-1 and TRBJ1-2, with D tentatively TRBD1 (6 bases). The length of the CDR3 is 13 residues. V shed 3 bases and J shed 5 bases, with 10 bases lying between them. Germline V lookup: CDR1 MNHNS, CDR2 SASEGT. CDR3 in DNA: TGTGCCAGCAGTGAGGGGGCAGTTTATGGCTACACCTTC. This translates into CASSEGAVYGYTF.

DNA of the CDR3: TGTGCCAGCAGCTCCACATTCTACATGAACACTGAAGCTTTCTTT. It is translated as CASSSTFYMNTEAFF. V is TRBV13 and J is TRBJ1-1; D is ambiguous. The CDR3 is 15 residues long. The V end was cut by 4 bases, the J end by 0 bases, with 12 bases between. Germline CDR1 reads PRHDT; CDR2 reads FYEKMQ (reference sequence).

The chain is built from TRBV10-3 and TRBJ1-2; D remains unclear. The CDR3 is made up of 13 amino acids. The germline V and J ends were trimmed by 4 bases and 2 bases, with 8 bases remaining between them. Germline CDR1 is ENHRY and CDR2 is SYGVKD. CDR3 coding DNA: TGTGCCATCAGTGTAGAGGGAAACTATGGCTACACCTTC. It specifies CAISVEGNYGYTF.

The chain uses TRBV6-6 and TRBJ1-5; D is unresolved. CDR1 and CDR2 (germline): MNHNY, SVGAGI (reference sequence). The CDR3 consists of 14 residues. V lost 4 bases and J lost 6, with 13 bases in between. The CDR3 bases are TGTGCCAGCAGTTTAGCCGCCGGAGGTCAGCCCCAGCATTTT. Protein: CASSLAAGGQPQHF.

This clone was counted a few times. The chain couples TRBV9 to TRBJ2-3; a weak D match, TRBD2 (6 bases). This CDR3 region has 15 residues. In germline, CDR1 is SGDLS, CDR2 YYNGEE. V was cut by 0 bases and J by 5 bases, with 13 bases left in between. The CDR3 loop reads CASSVVHGGIDTQYF. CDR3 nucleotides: TGTGCCAGCAGCGTAGTTCACGGGGGTATAGATACGCAGTATTTT.

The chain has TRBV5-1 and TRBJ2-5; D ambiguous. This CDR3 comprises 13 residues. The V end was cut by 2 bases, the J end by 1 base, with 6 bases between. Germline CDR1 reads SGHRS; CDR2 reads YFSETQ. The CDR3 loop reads CASSFRIQETQYF. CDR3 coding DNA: TGCGCCAGCAGCTTCAGGATCCAAGAGACCCAGTACTTC.

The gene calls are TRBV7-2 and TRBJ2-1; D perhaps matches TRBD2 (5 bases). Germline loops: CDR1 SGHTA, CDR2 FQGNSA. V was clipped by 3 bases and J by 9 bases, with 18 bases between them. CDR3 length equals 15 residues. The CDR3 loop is CASSFMSRALGEQFF. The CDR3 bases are TGTGCCAGCAGCTTCATGTCGCGGGCTCTGGGTGAGCAGTTCTTC.

CDR3 region: CATTAEGHYEQYF. The DNA of the CDR3 is TGTGCCACCACGGCGGAGGGTCACTACGAGCAGTACTTC. V usage is TRBV6-5 and J usage is TRBJ2-7, with a possible D match to TRBD2 (6 bases). The germline V gene has CDR1 MNHEY and CDR2 SVGAGI. V was shortened by 10 bases and J by 3 bases, with 16 bases between the two germline ends. This CDR3 comprises 13 residues.

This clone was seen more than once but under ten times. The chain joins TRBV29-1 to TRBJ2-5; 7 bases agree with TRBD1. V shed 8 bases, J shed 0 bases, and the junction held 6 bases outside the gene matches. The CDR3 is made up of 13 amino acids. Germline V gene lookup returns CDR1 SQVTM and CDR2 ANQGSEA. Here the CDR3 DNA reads TGCAGCACGGGACAGCCGTACCAAGAGACCCAGTACTTC. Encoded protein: CSTGQPYQETQYF.

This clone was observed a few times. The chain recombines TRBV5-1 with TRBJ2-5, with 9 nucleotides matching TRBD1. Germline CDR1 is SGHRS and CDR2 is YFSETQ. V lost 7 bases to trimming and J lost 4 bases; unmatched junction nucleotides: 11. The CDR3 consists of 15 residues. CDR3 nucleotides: TGCGCCAGCGTGACCGGGACAGGGATCGGAGAGACCCAGTACTTC. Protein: CASVTGTGIGETQYF.

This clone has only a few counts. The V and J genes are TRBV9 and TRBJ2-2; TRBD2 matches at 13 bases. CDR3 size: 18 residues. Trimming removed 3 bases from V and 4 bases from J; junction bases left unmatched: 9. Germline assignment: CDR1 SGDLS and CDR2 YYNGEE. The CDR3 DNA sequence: TGTGCCAGCAGCGCCCGACTAGCGGGAGGCAGGGGCACCGGGGAGCTGTTTTTT. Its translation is CASSARLAGGRGTGELFF. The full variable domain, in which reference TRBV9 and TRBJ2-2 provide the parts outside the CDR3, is DSGVTQTPKHLITATGQRVTLRCSPRSGDLSVYWYQQSLDQGLQFLIQYYNGEERAKGNILERFSAQQFPDLHSELNLSSLELGDSALYFCASSARLAGGRGTGELFFGEGSRLTVL.

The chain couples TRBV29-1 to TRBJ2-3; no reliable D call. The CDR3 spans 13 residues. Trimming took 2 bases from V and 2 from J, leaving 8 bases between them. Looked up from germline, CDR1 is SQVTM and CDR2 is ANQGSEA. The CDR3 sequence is CSVEKRFTDTQYF. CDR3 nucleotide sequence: TGCAGCGTTGAAAAGAGATTCACAGATACGCAGTATTTT.

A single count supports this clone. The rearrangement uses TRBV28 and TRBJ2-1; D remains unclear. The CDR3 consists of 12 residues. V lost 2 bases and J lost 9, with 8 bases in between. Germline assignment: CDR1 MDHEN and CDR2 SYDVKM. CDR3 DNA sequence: TGTGCCAGCAGTTTAATGTGGACTGAGCAGTTCTTC. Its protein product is CASSLMWTEQFF.

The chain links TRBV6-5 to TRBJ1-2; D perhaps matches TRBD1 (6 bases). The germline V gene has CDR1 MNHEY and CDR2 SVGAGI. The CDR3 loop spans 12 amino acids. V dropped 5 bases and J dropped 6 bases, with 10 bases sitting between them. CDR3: CASSERGHGYTF. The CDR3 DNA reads TGTGCCAGCAGTGAACGGGGGCATGGCTACACCTTC.

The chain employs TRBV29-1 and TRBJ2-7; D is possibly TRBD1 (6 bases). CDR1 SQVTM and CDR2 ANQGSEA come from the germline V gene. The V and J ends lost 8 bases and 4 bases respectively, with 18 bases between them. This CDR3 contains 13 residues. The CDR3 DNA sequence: TGCAGCTACCGGGACACCTCGGTGTACGAGCAGTACTTC. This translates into CSYRDTSVYEQYF.

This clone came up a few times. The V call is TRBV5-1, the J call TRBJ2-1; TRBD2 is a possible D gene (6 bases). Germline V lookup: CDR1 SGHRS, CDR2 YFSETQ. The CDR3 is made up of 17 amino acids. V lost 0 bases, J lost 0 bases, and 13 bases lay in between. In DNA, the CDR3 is TGCGCCAGCAGCTTGGCGGGGAGGAAGAGCTCCTACAATGAGCAGTTCTTC. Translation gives CASSLAGRKSSYNEQFF.

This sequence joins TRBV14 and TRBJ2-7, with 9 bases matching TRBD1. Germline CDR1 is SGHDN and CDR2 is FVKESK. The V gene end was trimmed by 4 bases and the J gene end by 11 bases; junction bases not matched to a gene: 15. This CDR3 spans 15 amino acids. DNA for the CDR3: TGTGCCAGCAGCCGGCGACAGGGGGTTATGTCGGTGGAGTACTTC. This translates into CASSRRQGVMSVEYF.

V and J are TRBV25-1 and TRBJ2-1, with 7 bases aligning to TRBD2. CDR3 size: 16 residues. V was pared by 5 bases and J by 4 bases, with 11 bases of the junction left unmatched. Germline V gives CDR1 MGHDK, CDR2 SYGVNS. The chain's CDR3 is CASSTSLLASYNEQFF. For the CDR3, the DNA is TGTGCCAGCAGTACCTCCCTACTAGCGTCGTACAATGAGCAGTTCTTC.

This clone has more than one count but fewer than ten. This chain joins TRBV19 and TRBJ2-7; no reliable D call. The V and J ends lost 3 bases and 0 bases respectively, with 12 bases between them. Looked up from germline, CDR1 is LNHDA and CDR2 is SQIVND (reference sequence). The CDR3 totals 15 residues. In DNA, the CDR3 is TGTGCCAGTAGTATGGGTCAGGTCCACTCCTACGAGCAGTACTTC. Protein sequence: CASSMGQVHSYEQYF.

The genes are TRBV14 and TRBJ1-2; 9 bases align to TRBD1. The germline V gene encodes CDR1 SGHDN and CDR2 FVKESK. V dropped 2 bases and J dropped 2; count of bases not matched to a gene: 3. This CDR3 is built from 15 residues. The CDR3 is CASSQPGTGNYGYTF. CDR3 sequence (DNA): TGTGCCAGCAGCCAACCCGGGACAGGGAACTATGGCTACACCTTC.

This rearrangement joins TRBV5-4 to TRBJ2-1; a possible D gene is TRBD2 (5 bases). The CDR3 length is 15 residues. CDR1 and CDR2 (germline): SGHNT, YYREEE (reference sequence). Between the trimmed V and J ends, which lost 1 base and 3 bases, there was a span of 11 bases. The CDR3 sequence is CASSLSGSGYNEQFF. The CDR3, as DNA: TGTGCCAGCAGCTTGAGTGGGAGTGGCTACAATGAGCAGTTCTTC. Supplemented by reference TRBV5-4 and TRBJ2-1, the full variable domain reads ETGVTQSPTHLIKTRGQQVTLRCSSQSGHNTVSWYQQALGQGPQFIFQYYREEENGRGNFPPRFSGLQFPNYSSELNVNALELDDSALYLCASSLSGSGYNEQFFGPGTRLTVL.

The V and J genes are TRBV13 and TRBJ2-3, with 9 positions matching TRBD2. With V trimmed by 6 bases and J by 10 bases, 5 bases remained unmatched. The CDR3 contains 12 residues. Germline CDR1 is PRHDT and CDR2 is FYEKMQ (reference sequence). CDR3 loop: CASSTLAGPQYF. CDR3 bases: TGTGCCAGCAGTACTCTAGCGGGGCCGCAGTATTTT.

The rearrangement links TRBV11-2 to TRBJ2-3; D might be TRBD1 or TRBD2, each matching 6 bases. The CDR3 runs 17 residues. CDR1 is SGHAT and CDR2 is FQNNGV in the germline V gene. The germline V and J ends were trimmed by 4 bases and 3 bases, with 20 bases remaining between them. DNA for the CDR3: TGTGCCAGCAGCTCCAGGGGTTCCGGGGGCCAGACAGATACGCAGTATTTT. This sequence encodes CASSSRGSGGQTDTQYF. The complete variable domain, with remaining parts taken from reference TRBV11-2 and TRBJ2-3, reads EAGVAQSPRYKIIEKRQSVAFWCNPISGHATLYWYQQILGQGPKLLIQFQNNGVVDDSQLPKDRFSAERLKGVDSTLKIQPAKLEDSAVYLCASSSRGSGGQTDTQYFGPGTRLTVL.

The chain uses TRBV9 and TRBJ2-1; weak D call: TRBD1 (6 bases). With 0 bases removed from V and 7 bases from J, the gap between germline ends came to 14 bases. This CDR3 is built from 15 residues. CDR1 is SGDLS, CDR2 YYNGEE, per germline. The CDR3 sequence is CASSVDRAQVNEQFF. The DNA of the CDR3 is TGTGCCAGCAGCGTAGACAGGGCGCAAGTGAATGAGCAGTTCTTC.